This note documents a single T cell receptor (beta chain) sequence. The junction departs from the called germline gene at one end, perhaps through a read error. The record originates from a study of spatial heterogeneity in lung cancer. TCRdb re-called the 5' RACE reads through MiXCR, storing one row per CDR3 protein. This sample has some 100,000 distinct CDR3 sequences, with 9.5% to 15% found just once. Time point here: sample taken at primary tumor resection. This CDR3 has 15 amino acids. Germline V gene data show CDR1 as SGHRS and CDR2 as YFSETQ. The TCR sequence derives from a male donor with early-stage non-small cell lung cancer. The chain couples TRBV5-1 to TRBJ2-7, with TRBD1 matching 12 bases. Sequences were derived from PBMCs, sampled at surgery. The CDR3 sequence is CASSPGTGGRYAQYF. In DNA, the CDR3 is TGCGCCAGCAGCCCCGGGACAGGGGGCCGGTACGCGCAGTACTTC. Filled out from reference TRBV5-1 and TRBJ2-7, the complete variable domain reads KAGVTQTPRYLIKTRGQQVTLSCSPISGHRSVSWYQQTPGQGLQFLFEYFSETQRNKGNFPGRFSGRQFSNSRSEMNVSTLELGDSALYLCASSPGTGGRYAQYFGPGTRLTVT.